This T cell receptor (beta chain) was recovered during a study of blood T cells in healthy people across ages. In terms of origin and age, donors were healthy Caucasian individuals from Russia aged about 6 to 95. Using a J-beta primer mix together with a sample-barcoded 5' primer, a second PCR was run for roughly 7 to 11 cycles. Template switching added a 12-random-nucleotide identifier to every cDNA molecule. TCRdb recomputed calls from the 5' RACE reads with MiXCR, one row per CDR3 protein. The repertoire holds around 1.1 million distinct CDR3 sequences, with more than 30% as singletons. In its sample, this clonotype was seen a few times. The antigen is unknown. Looked up from germline, CDR1 is SEHNR and CDR2 is FQNEAQ (reference sequence). Between the trimmed V and J ends, which lost 1 base and 3 bases, there was a span of 13 bases. The CDR3 has 16 amino acids. Study-wide results and limits: Across the age range, TCR beta diversity per million T cells fell in a roughly linear way. Possibly, changes in expanded clonotypes were confounded because donor CMV status was unknown.

The sample taken for sequencing was blood. The sequence came from a man younger than 30 in good health. The V and J genes are TRBV7-9 and TRBJ2-4; D tentatively reads TRBD1 or TRBD2 (6 bases each). CDR3 bases: TGTGCCAGCAGCTTAGTAGAGGGGGGCGGCAAAAACATTCAGTACTTC. Residues: CASSLVEGGGKNIQYF.